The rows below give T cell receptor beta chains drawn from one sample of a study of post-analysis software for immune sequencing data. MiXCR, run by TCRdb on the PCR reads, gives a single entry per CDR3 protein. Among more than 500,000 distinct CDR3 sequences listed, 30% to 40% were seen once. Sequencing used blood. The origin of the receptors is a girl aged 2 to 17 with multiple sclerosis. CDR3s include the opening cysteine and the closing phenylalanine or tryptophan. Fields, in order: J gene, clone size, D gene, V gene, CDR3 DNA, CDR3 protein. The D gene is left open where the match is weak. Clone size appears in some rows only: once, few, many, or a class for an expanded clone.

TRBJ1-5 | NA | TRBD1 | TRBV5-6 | TGTGCCAGCAGCTTGGGACAGGGTGAGCCCCAGCATTTT | CASSLGQGEPQHF
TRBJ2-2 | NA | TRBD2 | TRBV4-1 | TGCGCCAGCAGCCAAGATGGCGGGGGGGCCTTCTTGGAGCTGTTTTTT | CASSQDGGGAFLELFF
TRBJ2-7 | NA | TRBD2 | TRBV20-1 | TGCAGTGCTAGCATTAGCGGGGGGATAAATCGGGAGTACGAGCAGTACTTC | CSASISGGINREYEQYF
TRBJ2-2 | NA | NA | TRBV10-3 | TGTGCCATCAGTGAGTCGAAAATCCGCAGATCGGGGGAGCTGTTTTTT | CAISESKIRRSGELFF
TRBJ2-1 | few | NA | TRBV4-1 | TGCGCCAGCAGCCTTTTAGGGTGGAATGAGCAGTTCTTC | CASSLLGWNEQFF
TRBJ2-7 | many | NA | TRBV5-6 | TGTGCCAGCTCTACAGGCGAAGTAAACTACGAGCAGTACTTC | CASSTGEVNYEQYF
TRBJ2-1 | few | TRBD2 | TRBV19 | TGTGCCAGTACCACATCGGGACTAGCGGGGGGGCCGTCCTACAATGAGCAGTTCTTC | CASTTSGLAGGPSYNEQFF
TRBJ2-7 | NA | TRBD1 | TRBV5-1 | TGCGCCAGCAGCTTGGCCGGGACAGGCGACTACGAGCAGTACTTC | CASSLAGTGDYEQYF
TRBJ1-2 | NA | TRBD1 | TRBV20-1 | TGCAGTGCTAGAGGCCGGGACAGGGGGTCGGTTAACTATGGCTACACCTTC | CSARGRDRGSVNYGYTF
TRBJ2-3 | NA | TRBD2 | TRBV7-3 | TGTGCCAGCAGCCCACAGACTAGCGGCACAGATACGCAGTATTTT | CASSPQTSGTDTQYF